This record concerns one T cell receptor beta chain sequence. Its antigen is not yet known. No quality values exist for individual bases; no much larger clone is one base distant. The entry originates in a study of cytomegalovirus exposure and HLA in healthy donors (dated by TCRdb to the late 2010s). Regarding the research as a whole: In an earlier analysis of fewer than 750 of the donors, approximately 300 Gb of sequence data and some 100 million unique TCR beta sequences from 150 million to 200 million T cells were reported. Genome-wide SNP genotypes for about three fifths of the roughly 700 donors were used in a later genetic analysis, which treated that subset as a discovery cohort. To decide whether each TCR beta V gene segment behaved as functional or pseudogenic, an earlier analysis of some 600 of the donors relied on high-throughput TCR beta sequencing. In the later analysis, no new phenotypic data were used to find candidate immune exposures; instead, reliance was placed on TCR beta sequences and their occurrence across donors. About five DR-DQ haplotypes were treated as single units for association and clustering because of strong linkage in the cohort. Among a few hundred genotyped donors of the cohort, an average of approximately 240,000 unique TCR beta nucleotide sequences were sequenced per donor, 15% to 20% of them non-productive. The number of donors typed differed by locus, with 629-630 for A, B, C, DRB1 and DQB1, 522 for DQA1, some 570 for DPA1, and approximately 470 for DPB1. Every repertoire in the discovery cohort had been generated on one and the same sequencing platform. The T cell repertoires of several hundred subjects were profiled by immunosequencing and related to cytomegalovirus serostatus. An early release that covered about 600 HLA-typed donors contained about 300 gigabases of sequencing data and roughly 84 million unique TCR sequences. To study patterns of TCR occurrence, a later analysis re-analyzed previously published TCR beta repertoires from 550 to 800 donors and added high-resolution HLA genotyping. Both class I and class II loci were covered by HLA typing, at four-digit resolution. The study combined high-throughput TCR immunosequencing, statistical association of individual TCRs with disease status, and machine learning to predict cytomegalovirus infection status. Besides the first cohort of around 700 subjects, a separate validation cohort made up of over 100 different subjects was used. Donor age, sex, ethnicity and CMV serostatus were collected together with the repertoire data. The study aimed to test whether cataloging public T cell receptors could reveal signatures of past pathogen exposure. Of the roughly 400 genotyped donors, over 70% fell in the genetic ancestry cluster associated with self-reported Caucasian donors.

Broad study findings and their caveats: Compared with the 666-donor mean, donors in an Asian-associated ancestry cluster had fewer N-insertions in productive TCRs, according to a later genetic analysis. When HLA alleles, especially DR and DQ, strongly co-occurred, TCR associations were difficult to assign to individual alleles. Some IMGT-functional V segments, including TRBV6-2 and TRBV6-3, could not be distinguished by the 87-base-pair reads and were therefore excluded. The presence/absence analyses assumed that sequencing depth was roughly uniform across donors, and that assumption may not be true. A later analysis associated roughly 17,000 TCR beta sequences with specific HLA alleles at a false discovery rate of 0.05. In both the original and validation cohorts, the classifier was reported to diagnose cytomegalovirus status with high specificity and sensitivity. A total of roughly 160 TCR beta chains were listed by the study as associated with cytomegalovirus. A later analysis found that most CMV-associated TCR beta chains appeared HLA-restricted, with HLA associations seemingly driven largely by CMV exposure. Across donors, most TCR sequences were observed very rarely, whereas some public TCRs were present in many individuals. The only immune exposure information available for the cohort was CMV serostatus. According to a later analysis, parvovirus B19, influenza, CMV and Epstein-Barr virus appeared linked to several top co-occurrence clusters. A further reported finding was that TCR beta sequences accurately predicted the HLA-A and HLA-B alleles for most subjects in the first cohort. V-gene and J-gene trimming of TCR beta chains was associated with a missense DCLRE1C variant in a later genetic analysis, and the association was replicated in an independent cohort. In a later analysis, HLA-associated TCR beta chains were found to be more clonally expanded and to have lower generation probabilities than equally common non-associated chains. Because HLA typing was unavailable for some donors at each locus, only the typed subset was used in association tests. In vitro tests confirmed that a few of the cytomegalovirus-associated TCR beta chains recognize cytomegalovirus antigens. A cluster of highly shared sequence variants was judged likely to be a technical artifact of the sequencing pipeline. The authors suggested that the approach could potentially be extended to other disease states and immunological phenotypes. Linkage disequilibrium might explain the correlated functional status among segregating V segments, but an unknown experimental factor could not be ruled out. In this cohort, only TCR beta chains were sequenced, and detectable features were limited by the absence of alpha or paired-chain data. An earlier analysis of some 560 of the donors showed that most TCR beta V segments appeared in productive rearrangements either about 87% or about 30% of the time, which broadly matched IMGT annotations. In a later analysis, TCR association rates were found to vary across HLA loci, with the most associated TCRs seen for DRB1 alleles and the fewest for HLA-C alleles. The earlier analysis of 587 of the donors excluded seventeen rarely observed V segments, including chromosome 9 orphons, because counts were too low.

According to the germline V gene, CDR1 reads SNHLY and CDR2 reads FYNNEI. V is shortened by 8 bases, J by 0 bases, and the region joining them spans 17 bases. The CDR3 holds 16 amino acids from the cysteine to the phenylalanine. CDR3 DNA is the only sequence kept; it has 48 bases, read in frame from the first base. Libraries were constructed by the immunoSEQ multiplex PCR assay. A mixture of 60 forward primers for TCR Vbeta segments and 13 reverse primers for TCR Jbeta segments was used in the multiplex PCR. Amplification of the CDR3 region of rearranged TCR beta genes was performed with a multiplex PCR assay on genomic DNA. The Illumina HiSeq System was used to sequence the amplified TCR beta libraries as 87-base-pair reads. On the authors' methods: In a later analysis, 70 million to 95 million unique TCR beta chains were counted across the 650 to 750 repertoires, and around 11 million of these chains were shared by at least two donors. A nearest-neighbor algorithm error-corrected the raw reads and collapsed the reads into unique sequences, merging closely related sequences to remove PCR and sequencing errors. To assign V, D and J gene segments, CDR3 sequences were aligned to IMGT reference sequences. For a sequence to be retained, at least a six-nucleotide match to both a V gene segment and a J gene segment was required. Rearrangements were classified as productive when the CDR3 lacked stop codons and remained in frame with V and J, and all other rearrangements were classified as non-productive. Following IMGT convention, CDR3 was defined as the stretch from the second conserved V-encoded cysteine to the conserved J-encoded phenylalanine. The earlier analysis of about 610 of the donors excluded sequences that lacked an unambiguous match to a single V gene segment. An earlier analysis of several hundred of the donors called V segments functional above 56.7% productive rearrangements and segregating when the between-donor standard deviation exceeded 5%. A statistical classification framework was built for diagnosing cytomegalovirus status from the catalog of TCR beta chain sequences. V and J gene assignment, in a later analysis, came from comparing TCR nucleotide sequences with IMGT/GENE-DB human TR gene sequences. In a later analysis, CDR3 sequences and most-parsimonious VDJ recombination scenarios were assigned using the TCRdist pipeline. A later analysis defined each TCR beta chain by its CDR3 amino acid sequence plus V-gene family, and excluded reads lacking a unique V-gene family. In a later analysis, 500 to 650 highly shared, low-generation-probability nucleotide sequences were removed to address suspected cross-contamination and a sequencing artifact. A later analysis calculated a clonal expansion index for each public chain from normalized within-repertoire ranks of inferred template counts. In a later analysis, generation probabilities were computed with a VDJ recombination model fitted to out-of-frame rearrangements, and the resulting probabilities were checked against IGoR. Hypergeometric tests were used in a later analysis to score TCR-TCR, TCR-HLA and TCR-CMV co-occurrence, with a repertoire-size bias correction applied to the TCR pairs. A later analysis estimated false discovery rates by permuting HLA or CMV assignments 20 times. A later analysis grouped co-occurring TCRs with DBSCAN, adding TCRdist sequence similarity when clustering within HLA-allele-positive subsets. Repertoires with fewer than 30,000 or more than 120,000 public chains were left out of co-occurrence clustering, as were roughly five repertoires with anomalous nucleotide sharing. TCRdb limited this immuneACCESS table to in-frame rearrangements with V and J called. A share of clones is missing; checked studies link under half to unresolved V genes, and the rest is unexplained. That table furnishes V, J and clone size, whereas the DNA furnished D and trimming. This sample gives 150,000 to 200,000 clones in total; under 90% of them show up just once. In total, the top ten clones hold more than 1.5% of the sample.

The cohort was made up of 666 healthy bone marrow donors. Cohort members were all nominally healthy when sampled, although unrecorded immune exposures were likely present. The donor was CMV seronegative and was included in the group of 352 seronegative cohort members. Each donor provided a peripheral blood sample, and peripheral blood mononuclear cells were used for TCR beta sequencing. The Qiagen DNeasy Blood Extraction Kit was used to extract genomic DNA from the blood cell samples. The chain is encoded by TRBV2 joined to TRBJ1-5, with the D gene call left open. Material: PBMCs. This TCR came from a man between 18 and 35 years old in good health and CMV-seronegative. The CDR3 protein is CASWEGAVNSNQPQHF. The DNA is as follows: TGTGCCAGCTGGGAGGGCGCAGTTAATAGCAATCAGCCCCAGCATTTT.